The 8 T cell receptor beta chains below all came from one sample that was sequenced in a study of T-cell reconstitution after alpha-beta-depleted transplantation in children. TCRbeta library construction was performed incorporating unique molecular identifiers. TCRdb independently ran MiXCR on the PCR reads; one entry per CDR3 protein. The data show fewer than 250,000 distinct CDR3 sequences, approximately 8% seen once. This specimen consisted of PBMCs, mostly from graft donor cells, obtained 180 days after TCRalphabeta/CD19-depleted stem cell transplant. The receptors shown here come from a male patient aged 10 to 17 who had a stem cell transplant for acute lymphoblastic leukemia, so the T cells may come from the graft donor.

This clonotype came up many times. The V call is TRBV20-1, the J call TRBJ2-3; the D gene is possibly TRBD1 (5 bases). Germline lookup yields CDR1 DFQATT and CDR2 SNEGSKA (reference sequence). The CDR3 length is 16 residues. The V end was cut by 4 bases, the J end by 3 bases, with 20 bases between. CDR3 sequence (DNA): TGCAGTGCTACACCCCTTGGGGCGCGTTTGACAGATACGCAGTATTTT. This gives the protein CSATPLGARLTDTQYF.

Ten or more counts support this clonotype. The J gene is TRBJ1-3, the V gene TRBV7-2, with TRBD1 matching 7 bases. CDR3 length equals 15 residues. Germline V lookup: CDR1 SGHTA, CDR2 FQGNSA. V lost 4 bases, J lost 2 bases, and 5 bases stayed unmatched. This CDR3 is CASSSGQKAGNTIYF. The DNA of the CDR3 is TGTGCCAGCAGCTCGGGACAGAAGGCTGGAAACACCATATATTTT.

This clonotype was observed many times. The CDR3 spells CASSVIFTGDRRNTGELFF. CDR3 bases: TGTGCCAGCAGTGTCATCTTTACAGGGGATCGACGAAACACCGGGGAGCTGTTTTTT. The chain joins TRBV2 to TRBJ2-2, with 7 bases matching TRBD1. Germline trimming cut 4 bases from V and 2 bases from J; bases unmatched to any gene: 16. This CDR3 is 19 amino acids long. Looked up from germline, CDR1 is SNHLY and CDR2 is FYNNEI.

The genes are TRBV12-3 or TRBV12-4 and TRBJ2-1, with TRBD1 matching 11 bases. The CDR3 has 14 amino acids. Trimming at V came to 6 bases and at J to 6 bases, leaving 4 bases not matched to a gene. For the CDR3, the DNA is TGTGCCAGCAGACCCGGGACAGGGGGCAATGAGCAGTTCTTC. It yields the protein CASRPGTGGNEQFF.

The sample holds many counts of this clonotype. J is TRBJ1-3 and V is TRBV24-1; 7 nucleotides line up with TRBD1. The J segment lost 2 bases and the V segment lost 1 base, leaving 7 bases of the junction unmatched. CDR1 KGHDR and CDR2 SFDVKD come from the germline V gene. The CDR3 contains 17 residues. Written as DNA, the CDR3 is TGTGCCACCAGTGATTTATCGGGGACAGCTACTGGAAACACCATATATTTT. It yields the protein CATSDLSGTATGNTIYF.

This clonotype was observed many times. This chain uses TRBV9 with TRBJ2-1, with D unclear. Germline CDR1 is SGDLS and CDR2 is YYNGEE. The V end was cut by 0 bases, the J end by 6 bases, with 4 bases between. The CDR3 has 12 residues. The CDR3 loop reads CASSVDSNEQFF. The CDR3 DNA reads as TGTGCCAGCAGCGTAGACTCCAATGAGCAGTTCTTC.

Only one count was recorded for this clonotype. The J gene is TRBJ2-1, the V gene TRBV3-2; TRBD2, the table's D call, was not compared with the DNA. TRBV3-2 is noted as a pseudogene. CDR3 length equals 20 residues. The CDR3 here is CATSRRTSGKEGSSYNEQFF. CDR3 nucleotides: TGTGCCACCAGCCGGAGGACTAGCGGGAAGGAGGGTAGCTCCTACAATGAGCAGTTCTTC.

This clonotype was detected many times. V usage is TRBV3-1 and J usage is TRBJ1-4, with 11 bases aligning to TRBD1. There are 16 residues in the CDR3. Germline CDR1 reads LGHDT; CDR2 reads YNNKEL (reference sequence). Trimming at V came to 5 bases and at J to 2 bases, leaving 4 bases not matched to a gene. CDR3 in amino acids: CASSKDRGPTNEKLFF. The DNA for the CDR3 is TGTGCCAGCAGCAAGGACAGGGGGCCTACTAATGAAAAACTGTTTTTT.